These 17 T cell receptor beta chains came from one sample sequenced in a study of T-cell memory formation after mild COVID-19. TCRdb reprocessed the 5' RACE reads with MiXCR, giving one entry per CDR3 protein. The sample yields about 350,000 distinct CDR3 sequences, 20% to 25% seen once. Material: PBMCs or a T cell subset sorted from them (not recorded which). These receptors originate from a man between 18 and 29 years old who had mild COVID-19 (a few samples of this study predate the infection). Cell type and time point are not known.

This clonotype was picked up a small number of times. V and J are TRBV29-1 and TRBJ2-7; TRBD1 matches at 7 bases. Germline V CDR1 and CDR2: SQVTM, ANQGSEA. This CDR3 has 13 amino acids. V trimming: 7 bases; J trimming: 2 bases; junction bases outside the gene matches: 8. The chain's CDR3 is CSARAGTAYEQYF. The CDR3 DNA reads TGCAGCGCTAGAGCCGGGACAGCCTACGAGCAGTACTTC.

This clonotype was detected a few times. The chain uses TRBV10-3 and TRBJ1-1; 7 nucleotides match TRBD1. Losses at the gene ends were 4 bases for V and 6 bases for J; bases not matched to a gene: 11. CDR3 length: 15 residues. CDR1 is ENHRY and CDR2 is SYGVKD in the germline V gene. CDR3 DNA sequence: TGTGCCATCAGTGCCCCGACAGGGTTGTCCTCTGAAGCTTTCTTT. This sequence encodes CAISAPTGLSSEAFF.

This clonotype was seen only a few times. The chain links TRBV6-1 to TRBJ2-3; 7 positions match TRBD2. In germline, CDR1 is MNHNS, CDR2 SASEGT. With 2 bases clipped from V and 7 bases from J, the junction kept 9 bases outside the gene matches. CDR3 length equals 15 residues. Here the CDR3 DNA reads TGTGCCAGCAGTGAACTCCGCGGGGGAGATAATACGCAGTATTTT. Protein sequence: CASSELRGGDNTQYF.

This clonotype showed up just a few times. The rearrangement uses TRBV10-3 and TRBJ2-5; either TRBD1 or TRBD2 may fit D (6 bases each). The ends were cut back, 5 bases at V and 4 bases at J, with 14 bases in the middle. In germline, CDR1 is ENHRY, CDR2 SYGVKD. The CDR3 has 14 amino acids. The CDR3 protein is CAISSDGGRETQYF. The CDR3 nucleotides are TGTGCCATCAGTTCGGATGGGGGGCGAGAGACCCAGTACTTC.

This clonotype was seen a handful of times. The chain combines TRBV15 with TRBJ2-2; no reliable D call. Germline V gene sequence: CDR1 LNHNV, CDR2 YYDKDF (reference sequence). V was clipped by 0 bases and J by 6 bases, with 8 bases between them. The CDR3 length is 14 residues. DNA of the CDR3: TGTGCCACCAGCAGAGAAACTTGGGCCGGGGAGCTGTTTTTT. This codes for CATSRETWAGELFF.

This clonotype was picked up a small number of times. The chain has TRBV5-1 and TRBJ1-1; D unclear. From germline, CDR1 is SGHRS and CDR2 YFSETQ. The CDR3 is 16 residues long. The germline V and J ends were trimmed by 4 bases and 0 bases, with 16 bases remaining between them. The CDR3 bases are TGCGCCAGCAGCCTAGAACCCAGGCAGTTGAACACTGAAGCTTTCTTT. Translating gives CASSLEPRQLNTEAFF. Full variable domain (missing parts from reference TRBV5-1 and TRBJ1-1): KAGVTQTPRYLIKTRGQQVTLSCSPISGHRSVSWYQQTPGQGLQFLFEYFSETQRNKGNFPGRFSGRQFSNSRSEMNVSTLELGDSALYLCASSLEPRQLNTEAFFGQGTRLTVV.

J is TRBJ2-3 and V is TRBV3-1; the D is unclear. The CDR3 sequence is 13 residues long. Germline CDR1 LGHDT, CDR2 YNNKEL (reference sequence). Trimming removed 1 base from V and 9 bases from J, with 11 bases in between. The CDR3 nucleotides are TGTGCCAGCAGCCAAGGGTTAGGCAGGACGCAGTATTTT. It specifies CASSQGLGRTQYF.

This clonotype has ten or more counts. This chain joins TRBV7-9 and TRBJ2-3; D remains unclear. CDR1 SEHNR and CDR2 FQNEAQ come from the germline V gene (reference sequence). The CDR3 has 14 amino acids. V was trimmed by 2 bases and J by 2 bases, leaving 8 bases between them. This CDR3 reads CASSLSATTDTQYF. The CDR3 DNA sequence: TGTGCCAGCAGCTTATCGGCTACCACAGATACGCAGTATTTT.

This clonotype was counted between two and nine times. The rearrangement links TRBV7-2 to TRBJ1-5; no clear D gene. Germline CDR1 and CDR2: SGHTA and FQGNSA. The V gene lost 2 bases and the J gene lost 10 bases, with 15 bases spanning the gap. CDR3 length: 14 residues. The CDR3 region has the DNA TGTGCCAGCAGCTTAAGACGGGAACATGGACCCCAGCATTTT. Translating it yields CASSLRREHGPQHF.

This clonotype has just a few counts. The CDR3 DNA follows: TGTGCCAGCAGCTTGGGGGGGGGCCGGTCCTACGAGCAGTACGTC. As protein: CASSLGGGRSYEQYV. The gene calls are TRBV5-5 and TRBJ2-7, with D possibly being TRBD2 (7 bases). Deletions cut 0 bases from V and 1 base from J, with 11 bases between. Looked up from germline, CDR1 is SGHKS and CDR2 is YYEKEE (reference sequence). The CDR3 has 15 residues.

The rearrangement joins TRBV7-2 to TRBJ1-6; 7 bases agree with TRBD1. Germline trimming cut 4 bases from V and 7 bases from J; bases unmatched to any gene: 4. The germline V gene has CDR1 SGHTA and CDR2 FQGNSA. CDR3 length: 14 residues. For the CDR3, the DNA is TGTGCCAGCAGCTCCCAGGGGGACAATTCACCCCTCCACTTT. Encoded protein: CASSSQGDNSPLHF.

V is TRBV10-3 and J is TRBJ1-5, with D perhaps TRBD1 (6 bases). The V gene lost 4 bases and the J gene lost 3 bases, with 13 bases spanning the gap. This CDR3 is 15 amino acids long. The germline gives CDR1 ENHRY, CDR2 SYGVKD. The chain's CDR3 is CAISGGQGNNQPQHF. DNA of the CDR3: TGTGCCATCAGTGGGGGCCAGGGGAACAATCAGCCCCAGCATTTT.

This chain connects TRBV29-1 to TRBJ2-3; D gene uncertain. Germline CDR1 reads SQVTM; CDR2 reads ANQGSEA. The CDR3 length is 14 residues. V lost 2 bases and J lost 0, with 9 bases in between. The CDR3 nucleotides read TGCAGCGTTGAACGATATTCTAGCACAGATACGCAGTATTTT. This gives the protein CSVERYSSTDTQYF.

There are a few counts of this clonotype. The chain uses TRBV24-1 and TRBJ2-5; D is uncertain. Per the germline V gene, CDR1 is KGHDR and CDR2 is SFDVKD. V lost 0 bases and J lost 5, with 3 bases in between. The CDR3 is 12 amino acids. The CDR3 nucleotides read TGTGCCACCAGTGATTTGGGCGAGACCCAGTACTTC. Its translation: CATSDLGETQYF.

This rearrangement joins TRBV28 to TRBJ1-4; TRBD1 is a possible D gene (6 bases). The V gene lost 3 bases and the J gene lost 8 bases, with 13 bases spanning the gap. The CDR3 covers 14 residues. The germline V gene has CDR1 MDHEN and CDR2 SYDVKM. CDR3 sequence: CASSFYGGQEKLFF. The CDR3 nucleotides read TGTGCCAGCAGTTTTTACGGGGGGCAGGAAAAACTGTTTTTT.

The CDR3: CASSQEWGWHEQYV. As DNA, the CDR3 is TGTGCCAGCAGCCAAGAGTGGGGGTGGCACGAGCAGTACGTC. V and J are TRBV4-2 and TRBJ2-7, with D possibly being TRBD1 or TRBD2 (5 bases each). V dropped 0 bases and J dropped 5 bases, with 11 bases sitting between them. The CDR3 covers 14 residues. CDR1 LGHNA and CDR2 YNFKEQ come from the germline V gene.

This clonotype was picked up a small number of times. The chain's CDR3 is CASSPRLAGEVNEQFF. CDR3 coding DNA: TGTGCCAGCTCACCCCGACTAGCGGGGGAGGTGAATGAGCAGTTCTTC. This rearrangement joins TRBV18 to TRBJ2-1; 12 nucleotides line up with TRBD2. The germline V gene has CDR1 KGHSH and CDR2 LQKENI. This CDR3 is built from 16 residues. The trim removed 3 bases at V and 7 bases at J, leaving 7 bases unmatched.